The T cell receptor beta chain under discussion was sequenced for a study of blood T cell repertoires in COVID-19. Whole-study context: Both acute and convalescent COVID-19 samples were obtained from the United States, Italy and Spain. From T cells, B-cell-depleted T cells, or PBMCs came the material, which was cDNA or gDNA.

Germline values: CDR1 MGHRA, CDR2 YSYEKL. J lost 3 bases, V lost 5 bases, and 9 bases had no gene match. There are 16 residues in the CDR3. In the authors' workflow: Quantification of nucleated cells was approximated via reference gene primer amplification. The method was immunoSEQ multiplex PCR; TCRdb's version includes in-frame clones alone and lacks a portion of them. V and J calls and clone size come straight from that table; D and trimming were deduced from the DNA. Of hundreds of thousands of clones in the sample, 86% are singletons; the top ten hold 1.4% to 1.5%. The chain uses TRBV4-1 and TRBJ2-1, with TRBD2 identical over 8 bases. Sequencing used peripheral blood. The receptor was derived from a woman aged 25-40 years with active or convalescent COVID-19. The CDR3 nucleotides read TGCGCCAGCAGCTACCCGAGCGGGGGCGACTACAATGAGCAGTTCTTC. This encodes CASSYPSGGDYNEQFF.